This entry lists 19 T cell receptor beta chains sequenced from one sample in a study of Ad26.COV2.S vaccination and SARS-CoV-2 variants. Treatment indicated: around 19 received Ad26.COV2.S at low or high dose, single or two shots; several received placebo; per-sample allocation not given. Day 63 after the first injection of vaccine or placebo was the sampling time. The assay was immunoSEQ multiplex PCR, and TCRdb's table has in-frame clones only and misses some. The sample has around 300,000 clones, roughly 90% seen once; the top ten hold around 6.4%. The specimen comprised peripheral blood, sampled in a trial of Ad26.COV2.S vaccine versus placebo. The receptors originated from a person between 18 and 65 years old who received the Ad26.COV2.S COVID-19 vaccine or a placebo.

CDR3 sequence (DNA): TGTGCCAGCAGCGTAGCCCGAGACTCCTACGAGCAGTACTTC. Translation: CASSVARDSYEQYF. The rearrangement links TRBV9 to TRBJ2-7; D unclear. The CDR3 has 14 residues. V was shortened by 0 bases and J by 0 bases, with 7 bases between the two germline ends. The V gene's germline CDR1 is SGDLS and CDR2 YYNGEE. Full variable domain (outside the CDR3, taken from reference TRBV9 and TRBJ2-7): DSGVTQTPKHLITATGQRVTLRCSPRSGDLSVYWYQQSLDQGLQFLIQYYNGEERAKGNILERFSAQQFPDLHSELNLSSLELGDSALYFCASSVARDSYEQYFGPGTRLTVT.

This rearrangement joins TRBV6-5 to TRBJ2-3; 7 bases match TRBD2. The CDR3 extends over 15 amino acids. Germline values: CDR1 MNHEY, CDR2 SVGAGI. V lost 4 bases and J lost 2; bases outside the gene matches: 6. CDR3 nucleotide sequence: TGTGCCAGCAGTTTGGGGGGGGACTCCACAGATACGCAGTATTTT. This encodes CASSLGGDSTDTQYF.

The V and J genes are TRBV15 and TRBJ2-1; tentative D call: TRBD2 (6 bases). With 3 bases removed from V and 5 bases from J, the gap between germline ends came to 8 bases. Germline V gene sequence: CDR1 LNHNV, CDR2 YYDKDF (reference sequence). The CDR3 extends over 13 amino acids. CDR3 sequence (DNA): TGTGCCACCAGCAGGACTAGAAACAATGAGCAGTTCTTC. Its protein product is CATSRTRNNEQFF.

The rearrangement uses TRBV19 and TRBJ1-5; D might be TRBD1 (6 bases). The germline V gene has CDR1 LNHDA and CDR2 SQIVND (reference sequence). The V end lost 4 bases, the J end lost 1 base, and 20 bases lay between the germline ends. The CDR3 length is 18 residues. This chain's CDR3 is CASSTSRVGGRSNQPQHF. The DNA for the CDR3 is TGTGCCAGTAGTACGAGCCGGGTCGGGGGCCGAAGCAATCAGCCCCAGCATTTT.

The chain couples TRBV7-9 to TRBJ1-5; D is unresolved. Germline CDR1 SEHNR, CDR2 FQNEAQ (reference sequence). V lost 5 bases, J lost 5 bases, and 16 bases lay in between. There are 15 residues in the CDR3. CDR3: CASSPLDRDYQPQHF. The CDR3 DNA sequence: TGTGCCAGCAGCCCACTCGATAGGGATTATCAGCCCCAGCATTTT.

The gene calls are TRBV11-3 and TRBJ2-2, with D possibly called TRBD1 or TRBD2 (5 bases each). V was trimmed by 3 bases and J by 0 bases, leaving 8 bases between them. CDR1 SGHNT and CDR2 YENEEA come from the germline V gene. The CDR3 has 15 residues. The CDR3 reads CASSLRDANTGELFF. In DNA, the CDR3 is TGTGCCAGCAGCTTGAGGGACGCGAACACCGGGGAGCTGTTTTTT. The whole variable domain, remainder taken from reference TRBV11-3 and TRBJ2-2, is EAGVVQSPRYKIIEKKQPVAFWCNPISGHNTLYWYLQNLGQGPELLIRYENEEAVDDSQLPKDRFSAERLKGVDSTLKIQPAELGDSAVYLCASSLRDANTGELFFGEGSRLTVL.

The CDR3 loop is CSAEVPLVGDLITDTQYF. CDR3 nucleotides: TGCAGCGCTGAGGTCCCACTGGTAGGGGACCTAATTACAGATACGCAGTATTTT. This sequence joins TRBV29-1 and TRBJ2-3; the D call may be TRBD1 or TRBD2 (5 bases each). V was pared by 7 bases and J by 3 bases, with 29 bases between. CDR3 length: 18 residues. Germline V gene lookup returns CDR1 SQVTM and CDR2 ANQGSEA.

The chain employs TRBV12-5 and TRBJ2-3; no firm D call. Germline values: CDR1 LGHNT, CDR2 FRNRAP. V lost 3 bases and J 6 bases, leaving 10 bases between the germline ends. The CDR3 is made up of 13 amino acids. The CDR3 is CASGLALTDTQYF. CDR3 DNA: TGTGCTAGTGGTTTAGCCCTGACGGATACGCAGTATTTT. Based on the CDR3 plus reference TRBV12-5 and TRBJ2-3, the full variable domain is DARVTQTPRHKVTEMGQEVTMRCQPILGHNTVFWYRQTMMQGLELLAYFRNRAPLDDSGMPKDRFSAEMPDATLATLKIQPSEPRDSAVYFCASGLALTDTQYFGPGTRLTVL.

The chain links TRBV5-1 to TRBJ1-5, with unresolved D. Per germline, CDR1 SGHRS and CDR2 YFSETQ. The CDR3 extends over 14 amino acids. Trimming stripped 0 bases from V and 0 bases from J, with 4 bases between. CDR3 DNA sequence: TGCGCCAGCAGCTTGGACAATAGCAATCAGCCCCAGCATTTT. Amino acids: CASSLDNSNQPQHF.

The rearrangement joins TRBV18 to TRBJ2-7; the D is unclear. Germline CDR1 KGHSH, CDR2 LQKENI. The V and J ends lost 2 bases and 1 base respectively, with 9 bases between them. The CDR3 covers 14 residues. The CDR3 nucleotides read TGTGCCAGCTCACCAGAAGGGTTTTCCTACGAGCAGTACTTC. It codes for CASSPEGFSYEQYF.

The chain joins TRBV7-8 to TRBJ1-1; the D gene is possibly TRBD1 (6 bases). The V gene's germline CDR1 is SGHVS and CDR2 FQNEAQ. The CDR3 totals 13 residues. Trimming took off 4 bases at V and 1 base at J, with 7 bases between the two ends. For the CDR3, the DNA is TGTGCCAGCAGCTCGGACAGGAACACTGAAGCTTTCTTT. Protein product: CASSSDRNTEAFF.

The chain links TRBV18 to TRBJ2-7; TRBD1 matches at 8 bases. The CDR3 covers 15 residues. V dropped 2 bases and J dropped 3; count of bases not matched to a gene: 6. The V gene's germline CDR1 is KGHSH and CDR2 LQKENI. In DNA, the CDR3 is TGTGCCAGCTCACCAAGGACAGGGTACGTCTACGAGCAGTACTTC. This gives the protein CASSPRTGYVYEQYF.

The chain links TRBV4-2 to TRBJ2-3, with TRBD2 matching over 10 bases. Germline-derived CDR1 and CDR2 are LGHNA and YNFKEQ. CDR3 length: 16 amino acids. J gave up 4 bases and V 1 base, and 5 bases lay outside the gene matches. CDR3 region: CASSQVSAGGADTQYF. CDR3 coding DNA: TGTGCCAGCAGCCAAGTCTCAGCGGGAGGGGCAGATACGCAGTATTTT.

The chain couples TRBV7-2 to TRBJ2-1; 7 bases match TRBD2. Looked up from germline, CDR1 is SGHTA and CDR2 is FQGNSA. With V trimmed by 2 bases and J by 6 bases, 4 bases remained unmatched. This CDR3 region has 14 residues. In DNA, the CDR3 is TGTGCCAGCAGCTTATCCGGGGGGATCAATGAGCAGTTCTTC. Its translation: CASSLSGGINEQFF.

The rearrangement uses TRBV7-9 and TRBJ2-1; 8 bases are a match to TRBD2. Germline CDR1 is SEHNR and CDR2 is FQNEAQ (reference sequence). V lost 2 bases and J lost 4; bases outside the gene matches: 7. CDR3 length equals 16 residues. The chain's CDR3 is CASSLSGGTSYNEQFF. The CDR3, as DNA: TGTGCCAGCAGCTTATCGGGGGGGACTTCGTACAATGAGCAGTTCTTC.

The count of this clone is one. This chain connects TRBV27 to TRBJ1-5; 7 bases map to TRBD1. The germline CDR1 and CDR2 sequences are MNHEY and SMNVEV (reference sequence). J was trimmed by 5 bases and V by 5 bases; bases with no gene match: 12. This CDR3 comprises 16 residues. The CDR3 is CASSQRPTGVYQPQHF. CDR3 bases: TGTGCCAGCAGTCAACGACCTACAGGGGTCTATCAGCCCCAGCATTTT.

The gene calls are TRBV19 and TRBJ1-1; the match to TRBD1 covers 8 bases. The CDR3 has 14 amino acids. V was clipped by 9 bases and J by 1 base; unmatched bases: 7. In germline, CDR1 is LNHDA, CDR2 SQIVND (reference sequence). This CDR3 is CASQKQGGNTEAFF. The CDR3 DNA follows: TGTGCCAGCCAGAAACAGGGGGGGAACACTGAAGCTTTCTTT.

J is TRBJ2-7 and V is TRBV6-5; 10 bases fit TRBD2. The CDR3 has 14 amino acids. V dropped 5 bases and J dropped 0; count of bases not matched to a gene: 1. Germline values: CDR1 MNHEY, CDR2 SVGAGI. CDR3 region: CASSTSGTSYEQYF. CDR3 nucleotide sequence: TGTGCCAGCAGTACTAGCGGGACCTCCTACGAGCAGTACTTC.

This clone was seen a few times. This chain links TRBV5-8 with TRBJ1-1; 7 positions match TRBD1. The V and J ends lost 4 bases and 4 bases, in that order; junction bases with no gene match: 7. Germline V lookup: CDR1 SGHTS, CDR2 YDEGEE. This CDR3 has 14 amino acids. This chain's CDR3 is CASSLTGFGTEAFF. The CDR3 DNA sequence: TGTGCCAGCAGCCTGACAGGGTTTGGCACTGAAGCTTTCTTT.